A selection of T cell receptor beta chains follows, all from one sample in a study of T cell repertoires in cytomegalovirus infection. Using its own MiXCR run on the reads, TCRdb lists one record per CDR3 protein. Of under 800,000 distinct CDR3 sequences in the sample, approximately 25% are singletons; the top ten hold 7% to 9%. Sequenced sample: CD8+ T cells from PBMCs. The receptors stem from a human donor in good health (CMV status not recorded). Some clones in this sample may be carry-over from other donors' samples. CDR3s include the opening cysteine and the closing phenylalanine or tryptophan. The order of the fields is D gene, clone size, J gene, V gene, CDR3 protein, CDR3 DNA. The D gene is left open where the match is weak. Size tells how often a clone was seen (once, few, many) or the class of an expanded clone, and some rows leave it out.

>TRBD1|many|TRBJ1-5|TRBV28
CASSFDRVNQPQHF
TGTGCCAGCAGTTTTGACAGGGTAAATCAGCCCCAGCATTTT
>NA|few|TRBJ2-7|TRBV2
CASSEGHGAYEQYF
TGTGCCAGCAGTGAAGGTCACGGAGCCTACGAGCAGTACTTC
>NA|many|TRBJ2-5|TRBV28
CASSFPQETQYF
TGTGCCAGCAGTTTTCCACAAGAGACCCAGTACTTC
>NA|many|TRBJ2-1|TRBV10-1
CASSEKTYPREQFF
TGCGCCAGCAGTGAGAAGACTTACCCTCGCGAGCAGTTCTTC
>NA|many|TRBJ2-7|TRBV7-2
CASSSPRAKHYEQYF
TGTGCCAGCAGCTCCCCCCGGGCAAAACACTACGAGCAGTACTTC
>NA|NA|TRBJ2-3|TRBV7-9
CASNLPGRATDTQYF
TGTGCCAGCAACTTACCTGGCAGGGCGACAGATACGCAGTATTTT
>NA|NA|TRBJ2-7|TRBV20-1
CSAGGWSSYEQYF
TGCAGTGCTGGGGGATGGAGCTCCTACGAGCAGTACTTC
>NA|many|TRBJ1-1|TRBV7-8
CASSPGQLLTEAFF
TGTGCCAGCAGCCCGGGACAACTTCTCACTGAAGCTTTCTTT
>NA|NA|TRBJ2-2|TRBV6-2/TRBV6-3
CASNPPYTGELFF
TGTGCCAGCAATCCACCCTACACCGGGGAGCTGTTTTTT
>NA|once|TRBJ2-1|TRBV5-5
CASSPLADEQFF
TGTGCCAGCAGCCCTTTGGCGGATGAGCAGTTCTTC
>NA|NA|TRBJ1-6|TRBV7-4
CASSPPSWDPISGSPLHF
TGTGCCAGCAGCCCCCCCTCCTGGGACCCTATCTCGGGTTCACCCCTCCACTTT
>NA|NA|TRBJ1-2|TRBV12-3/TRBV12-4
CAIYVGGRGYTF
TGTGCCATCTACGTAGGGGGGCGCGGCTACACCTTC
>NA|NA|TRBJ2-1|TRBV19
CASSKSGLRDEQFF
TGTGCCAGTAGTAAAAGCGGGCTGCGAGATGAGCAGTTCTTC
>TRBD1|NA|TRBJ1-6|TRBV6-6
CASSYLPTGVDSPLHF
TGTGCCAGCAGTTACCTCCCGACAGGGGTTGACTCACCCCTCCACTTT
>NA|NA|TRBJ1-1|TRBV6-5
CASSYVGVKNTEAFF
TGTGCTAGCAGTTACGTCGGGGTAAAGAACACTGAAGCTTTCTTT
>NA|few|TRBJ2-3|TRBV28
CASSLGTWDTDTQYF
TGTGCCAGCAGTTTGGGGACTTGGGACACAGATACGCAGTATTTT
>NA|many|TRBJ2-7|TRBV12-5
CASGLNSYEQYF
TGTGCTAGTGGTTTGAATTCCTACGAGCAGTACTTC